This TCR beta chain was identified in a study of CD8+ T cells in alopecia areata. Investigators isolated RNA and reverse transcribed it into cDNA to act as the sequencing template. Profiling relied on immunoSEQ multiplex PCR, and the TCRdb table lists in-frame clones only, not all of them. Of about 210,000 clones in the sample, around 66% are singletons; the top ten hold about 4.2%. The treatment was: oral pan-JAK inhibitor, 5-10 mg twice daily. The clonotype originates from a human donor with alopecia areata. The sequences come from CD4+ T cells sorted from blood, collected at week 4, from a patient treated with tofacitinib.

Here the CDR3 reads CASSYSIGVAGYTF. The CDR3 bases are TGTGCCAGCAGTTACTCGATTGGGGTTGCTGGCTACACCTTC. The V and J genes are TRBV6-5 and TRBJ1-2; no definite D call. The CDR3 consists of 14 residues. Germline V gene lookup returns CDR1 MNHEY and CDR2 SVGAGI. Trimming took off 0 bases at V and 7 bases at J, with 12 bases between the two ends.